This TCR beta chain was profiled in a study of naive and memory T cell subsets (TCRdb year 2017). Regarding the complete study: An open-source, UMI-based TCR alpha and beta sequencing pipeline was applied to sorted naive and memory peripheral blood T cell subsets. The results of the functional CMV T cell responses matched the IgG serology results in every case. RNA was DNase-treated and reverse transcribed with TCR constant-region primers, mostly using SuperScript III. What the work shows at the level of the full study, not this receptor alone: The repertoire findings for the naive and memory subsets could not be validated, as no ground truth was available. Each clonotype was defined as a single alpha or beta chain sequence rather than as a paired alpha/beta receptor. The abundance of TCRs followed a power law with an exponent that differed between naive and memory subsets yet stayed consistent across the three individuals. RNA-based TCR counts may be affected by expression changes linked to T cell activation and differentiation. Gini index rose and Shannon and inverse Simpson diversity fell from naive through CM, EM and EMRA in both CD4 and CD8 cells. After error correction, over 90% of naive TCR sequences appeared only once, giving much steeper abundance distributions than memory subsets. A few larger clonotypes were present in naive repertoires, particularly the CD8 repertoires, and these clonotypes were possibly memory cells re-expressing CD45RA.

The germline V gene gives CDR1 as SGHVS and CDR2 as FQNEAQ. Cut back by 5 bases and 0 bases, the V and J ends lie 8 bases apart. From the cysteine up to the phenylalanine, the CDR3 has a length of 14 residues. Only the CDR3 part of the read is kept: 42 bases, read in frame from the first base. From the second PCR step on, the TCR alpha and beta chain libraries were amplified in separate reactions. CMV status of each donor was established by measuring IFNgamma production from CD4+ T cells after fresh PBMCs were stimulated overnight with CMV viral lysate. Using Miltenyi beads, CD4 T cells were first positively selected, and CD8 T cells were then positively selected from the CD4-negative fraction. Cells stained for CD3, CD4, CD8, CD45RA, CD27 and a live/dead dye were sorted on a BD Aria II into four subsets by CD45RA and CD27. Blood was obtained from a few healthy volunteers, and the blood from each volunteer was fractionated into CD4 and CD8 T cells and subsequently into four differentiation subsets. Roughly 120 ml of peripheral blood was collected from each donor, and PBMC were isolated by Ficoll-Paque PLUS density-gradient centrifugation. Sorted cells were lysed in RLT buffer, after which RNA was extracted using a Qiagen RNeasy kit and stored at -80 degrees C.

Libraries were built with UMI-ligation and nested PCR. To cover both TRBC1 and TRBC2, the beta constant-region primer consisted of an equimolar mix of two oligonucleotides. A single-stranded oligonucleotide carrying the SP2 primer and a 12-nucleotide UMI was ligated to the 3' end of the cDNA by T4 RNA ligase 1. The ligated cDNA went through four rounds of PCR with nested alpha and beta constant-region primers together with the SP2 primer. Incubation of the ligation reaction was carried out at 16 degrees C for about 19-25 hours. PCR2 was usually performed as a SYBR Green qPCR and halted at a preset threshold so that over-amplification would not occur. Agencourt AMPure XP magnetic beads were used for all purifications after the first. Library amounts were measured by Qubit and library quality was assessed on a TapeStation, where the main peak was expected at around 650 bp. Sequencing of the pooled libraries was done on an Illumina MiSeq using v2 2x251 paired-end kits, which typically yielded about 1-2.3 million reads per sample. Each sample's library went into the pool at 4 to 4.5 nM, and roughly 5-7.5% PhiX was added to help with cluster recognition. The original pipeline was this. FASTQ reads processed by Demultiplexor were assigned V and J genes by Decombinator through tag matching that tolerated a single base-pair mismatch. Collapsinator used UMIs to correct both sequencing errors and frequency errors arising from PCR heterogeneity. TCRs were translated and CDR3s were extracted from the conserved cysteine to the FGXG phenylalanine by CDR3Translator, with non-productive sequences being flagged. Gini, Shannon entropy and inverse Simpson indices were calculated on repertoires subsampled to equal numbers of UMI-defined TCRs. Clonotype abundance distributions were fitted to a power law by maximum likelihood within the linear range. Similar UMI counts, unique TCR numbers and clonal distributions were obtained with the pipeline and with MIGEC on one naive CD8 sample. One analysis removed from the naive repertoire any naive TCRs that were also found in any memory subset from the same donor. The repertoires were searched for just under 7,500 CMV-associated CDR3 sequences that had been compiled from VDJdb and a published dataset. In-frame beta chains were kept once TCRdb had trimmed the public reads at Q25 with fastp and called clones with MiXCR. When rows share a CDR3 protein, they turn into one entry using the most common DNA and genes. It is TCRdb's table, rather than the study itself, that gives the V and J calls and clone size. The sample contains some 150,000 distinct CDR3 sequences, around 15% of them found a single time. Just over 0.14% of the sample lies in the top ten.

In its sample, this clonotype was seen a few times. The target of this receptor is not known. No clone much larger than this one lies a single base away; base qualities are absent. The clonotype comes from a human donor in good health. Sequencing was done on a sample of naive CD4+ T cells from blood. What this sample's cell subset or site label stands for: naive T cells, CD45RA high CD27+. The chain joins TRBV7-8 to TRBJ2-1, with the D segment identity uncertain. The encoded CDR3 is CASSLDLSYNEQFF. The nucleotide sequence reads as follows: TGTGCCAGCAGCCTGGACCTCTCCTACAATGAGCAGTTCTTC.